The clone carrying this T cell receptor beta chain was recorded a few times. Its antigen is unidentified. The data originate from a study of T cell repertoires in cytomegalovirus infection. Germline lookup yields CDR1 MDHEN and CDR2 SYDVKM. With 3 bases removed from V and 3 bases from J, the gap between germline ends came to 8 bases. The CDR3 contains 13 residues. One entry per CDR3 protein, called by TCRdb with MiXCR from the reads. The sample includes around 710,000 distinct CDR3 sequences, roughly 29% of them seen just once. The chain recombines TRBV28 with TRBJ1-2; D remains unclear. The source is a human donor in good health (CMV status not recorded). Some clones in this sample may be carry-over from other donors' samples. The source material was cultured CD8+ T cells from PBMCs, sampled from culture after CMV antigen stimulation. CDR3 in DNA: TGTGCCAGCAGTTTGATGTTATACTATGGCTACACCTTC. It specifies CASSLMLYYGYTF.